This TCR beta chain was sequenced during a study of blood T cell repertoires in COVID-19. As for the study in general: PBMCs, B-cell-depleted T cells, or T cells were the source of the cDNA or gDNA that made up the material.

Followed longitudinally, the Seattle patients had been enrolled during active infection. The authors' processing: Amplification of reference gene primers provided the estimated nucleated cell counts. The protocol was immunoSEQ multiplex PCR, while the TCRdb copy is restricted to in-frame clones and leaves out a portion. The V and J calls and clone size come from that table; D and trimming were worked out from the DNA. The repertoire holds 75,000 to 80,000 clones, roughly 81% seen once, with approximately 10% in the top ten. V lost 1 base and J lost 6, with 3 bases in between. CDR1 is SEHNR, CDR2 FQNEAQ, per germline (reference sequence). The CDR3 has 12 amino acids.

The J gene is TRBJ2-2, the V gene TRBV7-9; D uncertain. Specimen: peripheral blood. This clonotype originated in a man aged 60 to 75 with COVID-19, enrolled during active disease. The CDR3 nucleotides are TGTGCCAGCAGCTTAGTCTCCGGGGAGCTGTTTTTT. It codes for CASSLVSGELFF.